Each of the 30 T cell receptor beta chains below was sequenced from the same sample in a study of blood T cell repertoires in COVID-19. Method: immunoSEQ multiplex PCR; TCRdb's copy keeps in-frame clones and lacks some. The sample has 100,000 to 150,000 clones, more than 75% seen once. Source material: peripheral blood. The receptors come from a human donor in a cohort sampled during active COVID-19.

The gene calls are TRBV3-1 (or the pseudogene TRBV3-2) and TRBJ2-7; 9 nucleotides match TRBD2. CDR3 size: 17 residues. Germline V gene lookup returns CDR1 LGHDT and CDR2 YNNKEL (reference sequence). The J segment lost 0 bases and the V segment lost 4 bases, leaving 10 bases of the junction unmatched. CDR3 residues: CASSPAVAGVSSYEQYF. CDR3 nucleotide sequence: TGTGCCAGCAGCCCGGCGGTAGCGGGGGTAAGCTCCTACGAGCAGTACTTC.

V usage is TRBV2 and J usage is TRBJ2-1; possibly TRBD2 for D (6 bases). Germline CDR1 reads SNHLY; CDR2 reads FYNNEI. This CDR3 is built from 13 residues. The CDR3 region is CGRGSGTYNEQFF. The CDR3 coding sequence is TGTGGCCGAGGTAGCGGTACCTACAATGAGCAGTTCTTC. Complete variable domain (other parts from reference TRBV2 and TRBJ2-1): EPEVTQTPSHQVTQMGQEVILRCVPISNHLYFYWYRQILGQKVEFLVSFYNNEISEKSEIFDDQFSVERPDGSNFTLKIRSTKLEDSAMYFCGRGSGTYNEQFFGPGTRLTVL.

The chain employs TRBV9 and TRBJ1-5; no clear D gene. The CDR3 runs 17 residues. The germline V gene encodes CDR1 SGDLS and CDR2 YYNGEE. Trimming cost V 0 bases and J 1 base, with 14 bases left between them. CDR3 coding DNA: TGTGCCAGCAGCGTAGGGGCAGGCTATTCGAGCAATCAGCCCCAGCATTTT. Protein sequence: CASSVGAGYSSNQPQHF. The full variable domain, in which reference TRBV9 and TRBJ1-5 provide the parts outside the CDR3, is DSGVTQTPKHLITATGQRVTLRCSPRSGDLSVYWYQQSLDQGLQFLIQYYNGEERAKGNILERFSAQQFPDLHSELNLSSLELGDSALYFCASSVGAGYSSNQPQHFGDGTRLSIL.

This rearrangement joins TRBV5-1 to TRBJ1-4; 9 bases fit TRBD1. The CDR3 extends over 16 amino acids. V was clipped by 0 bases and J by 2 bases; unmatched bases: 2. Looked up from germline, CDR1 is SGHRS and CDR2 is YFSETQ. This chain's CDR3 is CASSLGGQGTNEKLFF. The CDR3 DNA reads TGCGCCAGCAGCTTGGGCGGACAGGGGACTAATGAAAAACTGTTTTTT.

This clone was seen a single time. The J gene is TRBJ2-3, the V gene TRBV14; 9 nucleotides line up with TRBD2. Germline V gene sequence: CDR1 SGHDN, CDR2 FVKESK. This CDR3 spans 15 amino acids. Unmatched junction bases numbered 5, after V lost 4 bases and J lost 3 bases. The CDR3 is CASSPFSGRTDTQYF. In DNA, the CDR3 is TGTGCCAGCAGCCCCTTTAGCGGGAGAACAGATACGCAGTATTTT.

The chain employs TRBV2 and TRBJ2-3, with 8 bases aligning to TRBD1. This CDR3 has 12 amino acids. Germline CDR1 and CDR2: SNHLY and FYNNEI. V trimming: 8 bases; J trimming: 3 bases; junction bases outside the gene matches: 1. The CDR3 spells CASRTGTDTQYF. The CDR3 DNA reads as TGTGCCAGCCGGACAGGGACAGATACGCAGTATTTT.

The chain carries TRBV6-6 and TRBJ2-2; D call uncertain. The germline V gene has CDR1 MNHNY and CDR2 SVGAGI (reference sequence). Deletions cut 7 bases from V and 5 bases from J, with 8 bases between. This CDR3 has 12 amino acids. CDR3 protein: CASNDGTGELFF. CDR3 DNA: TGTGCCAGCAACGACGGGACCGGGGAGCTGTTTTTT.

The genes are TRBV6-1 and TRBJ2-3, with 10 bases identical to TRBD1. The CDR3 has 16 residues. Per germline, CDR1 MNHNS and CDR2 SASEGT. The V segment lost 0 bases and the J segment 4 bases; nucleotides outside the gene matches: 4. The CDR3 protein is CASSEALGQGADTQYF. The CDR3 coding sequence is TGTGCCAGCAGTGAAGCGCTTGGACAGGGGGCAGATACGCAGTATTTT.

In its sample, this clone was seen once. The rearrangement joins TRBV18 to TRBJ2-3; TRBD2 agrees at 8 bases. Germline V lookup: CDR1 KGHSH, CDR2 LQKENI. This CDR3 spans 16 amino acids. The V and J ends lost 2 bases and 0 bases, in that order; junction bases with no gene match: 4. The CDR3 spells CASSPFAGGSTDTQYF. CDR3 DNA: TGTGCCAGCTCACCATTTGCGGGAGGAAGCACAGATACGCAGTATTTT.

The CDR3 DNA sequence: TGTGCCTGGAGCATACAGGGGGGAGGAAACACTGAAGCTTTCTTT. Amino acids: CAWSIQGGGNTEAFF. This chain connects TRBV30 to TRBJ1-1, with 8 bases that match TRBD1. The V and J ends lost 3 bases and 2 bases, in that order; junction bases with no gene match: 8. The length of the CDR3 is 15 residues. Per germline, CDR1 GTSNPN and CDR2 SVGIG (reference sequence).

This clone was picked up many times. This chain links TRBV6-6 with TRBJ2-7, with 8 bases aligning to TRBD1. Trimming at V came to 6 bases and at J to 2 bases, leaving 9 bases not matched to a gene. The CDR3 runs to 15 residues. Germline CDR1 and CDR2: MNHNY and SVGAGI (reference sequence). CDR3 loop: CASSITRDRPYEQYF. The CDR3 DNA is TGTGCCAGCAGCATTACCCGGGACAGGCCCTACGAGCAGTACTTC.

This chain joins TRBV7-6 and TRBJ1-4, with TRBD1 identical over 8 bases. With 4 bases clipped from V and 1 base from J, the junction kept 8 bases outside the gene matches. From germline, CDR1 is SGHVS and CDR2 FNYEAQ. The CDR3 has 17 amino acids. The CDR3 coding sequence is TGTGCCAGCAGCTCTTTTGGACAGGGCAGAACTAATGAAAAACTGTTTTTT. Protein sequence: CASSSFGQGRTNEKLFF.

The CDR3 region is CASMSYQETQYF. The CDR3 bases are TGTGCCAGCATGTCGTACCAAGAGACCCAGTACTTC. The chain couples TRBV3-1 (or the pseudogene TRBV3-2) to TRBJ2-5; D is ambiguous. This CDR3 contains 12 residues. CDR1 and CDR2 from the germline V gene are LGHDT and YNNKEL (reference sequence). Trimming removed 7 bases from V and 0 bases from J, with 6 bases in between.

The chain recombines TRBV10-2 with TRBJ2-7; 9 bases match TRBD2. The CDR3 contains 15 residues. The junction had 4 bases not matched to a gene; V was cut back by 3 bases and J by 1 base. CDR1 WSHSY and CDR2 SAAADI come from the germline V gene. The CDR3 region is CASSDLAGLSYEQYF. CDR3 DNA: TGCGCCAGCAGTGATCTAGCGGGGCTTTCCTACGAGCAGTACTTC.

The chain combines TRBV9 with TRBJ1-6; D is uncertain. The length of the CDR3 is 13 residues. V was shortened by 4 bases and J by 4 bases, with 6 bases between the two germline ends. The V gene's germline CDR1 is SGDLS and CDR2 YYNGEE. The CDR3 spells CASSPRYNSPLHF. CDR3 bases: TGTGCCAGCAGCCCTCGGTATAATTCACCCCTCCACTTT.

This chain joins TRBV7-2 and TRBJ2-3; 10 positions match TRBD2. The germline V gene encodes CDR1 SGHTA and CDR2 FQGNSA. The CDR3 is made up of 13 amino acids. The trim removed 5 bases at V and 10 bases at J, leaving 6 bases unmatched. CDR3: CASSTGLAEPQYF. The CDR3 DNA reads as TGTGCCAGCAGCACTGGACTAGCGGAACCGCAGTATTTT.

This clone was seen repeatedly, ten times or more. V usage is TRBV9 and J usage is TRBJ1-6, with a tentative D call TRBD1 (5 bases). Per germline, CDR1 SGDLS and CDR2 YYNGEE. The CDR3 has 16 residues. V was clipped by 3 bases and J by 6 bases, with 16 bases between them. In DNA, the CDR3 is TGTGCCAGCAGCGCCCCCCGGGGGGATCCTAATTCACCCCTCCACTTT. Its protein is CASSAPRGDPNSPLHF.

This chain links TRBV7-9 with TRBJ2-5; no firm D call. Germline-derived CDR1 and CDR2 are SEHNR and FQNEAQ (reference sequence). V shed 1 base and J shed 5 bases, with 8 bases lying between them. This CDR3 comprises 13 residues. CDR3 sequence reads: CASSLVEMETQYF. In DNA, the CDR3 is TGTGCCAGCAGCTTAGTGGAGATGGAGACCCAGTACTTC.

DNA for the CDR3: TGTGCCAGCACTAGCGTCGGCTCCTACAATGAGCAGTTCTTC. It translates to CASTSVGSYNEQFF. This chain connects TRBV6-5 to TRBJ2-1, with D perhaps matching TRBD2 (6 bases). The V and J ends lost 7 bases and 0 bases respectively, with 10 bases between them. This CDR3 contains 14 residues. Germline V gives CDR1 MNHEY, CDR2 SVGAGI.

J is TRBJ2-7 and V is TRBV5-4; 8 bases match TRBD1. Germline V lookup: CDR1 SGHNT, CDR2 YYREEE (reference sequence). Losses at the gene ends were 0 bases for V and 7 bases for J; bases not matched to a gene: 12. The CDR3 runs 16 residues. CDR3: CASSLGGKTGGNEQYF. CDR3 in DNA: TGTGCCAGCAGCTTGGGCGGGAAAACAGGGGGGAATGAGCAGTACTTC.

The chain uses TRBV5-1 and TRBJ2-7, with 12 nucleotides matching TRBD1. Germline V gene lookup returns CDR1 SGHRS and CDR2 YFSETQ. The J segment lost 7 bases and the V segment lost 4 bases, leaving 15 bases of the junction unmatched. This CDR3 has 17 amino acids. This chain's CDR3 is CASSLGTGGHRSYEQYF. The CDR3 DNA follows: TGCGCCAGCAGCCTGGGGACAGGGGGCCACCGGTCTTATGAGCAGTACTTC.

The V call is TRBV15, the J call TRBJ2-7; 7 nucleotides line up with TRBD1. CDR1 and CDR2 from the germline V gene are LNHNV and YYDKDF (reference sequence). V lost 2 bases to trimming and J lost 1 base; unmatched junction nucleotides: 8. The length of the CDR3 is 16 residues. The CDR3 region has the DNA TGTGCCACCAGCAGATCGGTGACAGGGAGTTCCTACGAGCAGTACTTC. It yields the protein CATSRSVTGSSYEQYF.

This chain uses TRBV5-1 with TRBJ2-2; D perhaps matches TRBD1 (5 bases). Trimming shortened V by 3 bases and J by 6 bases, and 6 bases separated the two germline ends. The CDR3 spans 12 residues. Germline CDR1 SGHRS, CDR2 YFSETQ. The CDR3 bases are TGCGCCAGCAGCTCAGGGTCCGGGGAGCTGTTTTTT. Its translation: CASSSGSGELFF.

The V call is TRBV5-6, the J call TRBJ1-5; TRBD1 is a possible D gene (5 bases). CDR1 is SGHDT, CDR2 YYEEEE, per germline. V shed 0 bases and J shed 7 bases, with 8 bases lying between them. The CDR3 contains 13 residues. The CDR3 spells CASSLAREQPQHF. CDR3 DNA: TGTGCCAGCAGCTTGGCCAGGGAACAGCCCCAGCATTTT.

The chain combines TRBV6-6 with TRBJ2-4, with TRBD2 matching 13 bases. The V gene's germline CDR1 is MNHNY and CDR2 SVGAGI (reference sequence). The V segment lost 5 bases and the J segment 7 bases; nucleotides outside the gene matches: 8. This CDR3 comprises 16 residues. In nucleotides, the CDR3 is TGTGCCAGCAGTCGACTAGCGGGGGGTGTGGTGAACATTCAGTACTTC. Translation gives CASSRLAGGVVNIQYF.

In this sample, this clone turned up a few times. The J gene is TRBJ1-1, the V gene TRBV14; 8 positions agree with TRBD1. This CDR3 contains 13 residues. Germline V gene lookup returns CDR1 SGHDN and CDR2 FVKESK. The trim removed 4 bases at V and 5 bases at J, leaving 3 bases unmatched. CDR3 sequence (DNA): TGTGCCAGCAGCCGGACAGGGTGGACTGAAGCTTTCTTT. This codes for CASSRTGWTEAFF.

The V and J genes are TRBV30 and TRBJ2-1; weak D call: TRBD1 (5 bases). The CDR3 has 15 amino acids. V shed 3 bases and J shed 3 bases, with 15 bases lying between them. Germline V gene sequence: CDR1 GTSNPN, CDR2 SVGIG (reference sequence). The CDR3 region is CAWSVDSEFYNEQFF. CDR3 bases: TGTGCCTGGAGCGTAGACAGCGAGTTCTACAATGAGCAGTTCTTC.

V usage is TRBV12-3 or TRBV12-4 and J usage is TRBJ1-5; weak D call: TRBD1 (5 bases). The CDR3 totals 13 residues. Trimming took 2 bases from V and 7 from J, leaving 9 bases between them. DNA of the CDR3: TGTGCCAGCAGTTTACCAGGGCGGCAGCCCCAGCATTTT. It yields the protein CASSLPGRQPQHF.

The chain carries TRBV2 and TRBJ2-7; D is perhaps TRBD2 (5 bases). CDR3 length: 12 amino acids. The V gene's germline CDR1 is SNHLY and CDR2 FYNNEI. V was pared by 4 bases and J by 7 bases, with 11 bases between. Here the CDR3 reads CASSGWTGEQYF. The CDR3 DNA sequence: TGTGCCAGCAGTGGTTGGACGGGGGAGCAGTACTTC.

The chain carries TRBV5-6 and TRBJ2-5; 8 bases are shared with TRBD2. Looked up from germline, CDR1 is SGHDT and CDR2 is YYEEEE. This CDR3 has 14 amino acids. Trimming cost V 2 bases and J 4 bases; bases outside gene matches: 4. The CDR3 DNA reads as TGTGCCAGCAGCTTTCGGGGGGGGCGAGAGACCCAGTACTTC. Encoded protein: CASSFRGGRETQYF. Filled out from reference TRBV5-6 and TRBJ2-5, the complete variable domain reads DAGVTQSPTHLIKTRGQQVTLRCSPKSGHDTVSWYQQALGQGPQFIFQYYEEEERQRGNFPDRFSGHQFPNYSSELNVNALLLGDSALYLCASSFRGGRETQYFGPGTRLLVL.